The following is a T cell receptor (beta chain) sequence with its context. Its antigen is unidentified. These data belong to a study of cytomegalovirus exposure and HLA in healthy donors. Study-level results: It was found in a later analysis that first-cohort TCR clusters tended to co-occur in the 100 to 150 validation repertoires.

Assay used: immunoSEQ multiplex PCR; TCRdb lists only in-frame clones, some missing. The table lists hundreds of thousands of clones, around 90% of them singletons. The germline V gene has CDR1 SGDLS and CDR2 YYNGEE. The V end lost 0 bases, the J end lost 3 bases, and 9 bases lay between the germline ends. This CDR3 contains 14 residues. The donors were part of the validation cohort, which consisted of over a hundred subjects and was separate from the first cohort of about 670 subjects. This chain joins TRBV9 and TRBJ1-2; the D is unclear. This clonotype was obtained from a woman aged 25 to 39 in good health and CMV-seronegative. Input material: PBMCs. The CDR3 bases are TGTGCCAGCAGCGTAGCTACTATCGACTATGGCTACACCTTC. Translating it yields CASSVATIDYGYTF.